The 11 T cell receptor beta chains listed next were all sequenced from one sample in a study of beta chain features in type 1 diabetes. Sequenced material consisted of expressed TCRB transcripts (all of the isolated RNA was reverse transcribed). Some clones are missing from TCRdb's copy, which holds only in-frame ones; the method was immunoSEQ multiplex PCR. The top ten clones hold about 0.087% of a sample with over 500,000 clones, 15% to 17% of them seen once. The material sequenced was naive CD4+ T cells from blood. Every receptor here comes from a man in his late teens or twenties in good health.

The chain couples TRBV2 to TRBJ2-4, with D perhaps matching TRBD1 (6 bases). CDR3 size: 13 residues. V lost 4 bases, J lost 3 bases, and 7 bases lay in between. The germline V gene encodes CDR1 SNHLY and CDR2 FYNNEI. The CDR3 protein is CASSADSKNIQYF. The CDR3, as DNA: TGTGCCAGCAGTGCGGACAGCAAAAACATTCAGTACTTC. The variable domain in full, completed from reference TRBV2 and TRBJ2-4, reads EPEVTQTPSHQVTQMGQEVILRCVPISNHLYFYWYRQILGQKVEFLVSFYNNEISEKSEIFDDQFSVERPDGSNFTLKIRSTKLEDSAMYFCASSADSKNIQYFGAGTRLSVL.

This clone has at least ten counts. This CDR3 is CASSLRTSLNTGELFF. CDR3 in DNA: TGTGCCAGCAGCTTGAGGACTAGCTTGAACACCGGGGAGCTGTTTTTT. V is TRBV13 and J is TRBJ2-2, with 8 positions matching TRBD2. The CDR3 has 16 amino acids. V was clipped by 3 bases and J by 1 base; unmatched bases: 4. Looked up from germline, CDR1 is PRHDT and CDR2 is FYEKMQ (reference sequence).

The gene calls are TRBV11-2 and TRBJ2-1, with D perhaps given as TRBD1 or TRBD2 (5 bases each). Germline CDR1 SGHAT, CDR2 FQNNGV. This CDR3 spans 15 amino acids. The V gene lost 6 bases and the J gene lost 3 bases, with 15 bases spanning the gap. CDR3 sequence (DNA): TGTGCCAGCAGGGGGATTCCAGGGAGCTACAATGAGCAGTTCTTC. Its translation: CASRGIPGSYNEQFF.

The rearrangement uses TRBV2 and TRBJ2-3; 9 positions match TRBD2. This CDR3 contains 16 residues. Looked up from germline, CDR1 is SNHLY and CDR2 is FYNNEI. V lost 1 base to trimming and J lost 1 base; unmatched junction nucleotides: 3. The CDR3 is CASSEERLAGTDTQYF. The CDR3 DNA reads TGTGCCAGCAGTGAAGAGAGACTAGCGGGCACAGATACGCAGTATTTT.

This clone was observed a few times. The gene calls are TRBV7-2 and TRBJ2-1; no reliable D call. V was pared by 5 bases and J by 2 bases, with 10 bases between. From germline, CDR1 is SGHTA and CDR2 FQGNSA. This CDR3 region has 14 residues. CDR3 sequence: CASSPPGPYNEQFF. For the CDR3, the DNA is TGTGCCAGCAGCCCTCCGGGCCCCTACAATGAGCAGTTCTTC.

This clone was counted between two and nine times. The gene calls are TRBV7-9 and TRBJ2-7, with TRBD2 matching 13 bases. Losses at the gene ends were 5 bases for V and 6 bases for J; bases not matched to a gene: 13. The length of the CDR3 is 17 residues. The V gene's germline CDR1 is SEHNR and CDR2 FQNEAQ (reference sequence). The CDR3 coding sequence is TGTGCCAGCAGCCCCAGGACTAGCGGGAGATCAAATAGCGAGCAGTACTTC. It yields the protein CASSPRTSGRSNSEQYF.

The chain joins TRBV7-9 to TRBJ2-3; D unclear. The CDR3 extends over 16 amino acids. The ends were cut back, 3 bases at V and 6 bases at J, with 19 bases in the middle. In germline, CDR1 is SEHNR, CDR2 FQNEAQ (reference sequence). The CDR3 sequence is CASSFYRTSTSDTQYF. CDR3 DNA: TGTGCCAGCAGCTTCTATCGCACCTCAACATCGGATACGCAGTATTTT.

The chain employs TRBV5-1 and TRBJ2-7; TRBD2 aligns across 12 bases. The germline V gene has CDR1 SGHRS and CDR2 YFSETQ. The CDR3 covers 19 residues. Trimming took 0 bases from V and 0 from J; bases not matched to a gene: 10. The CDR3, as DNA: TGCGCCAGCAGCTTGGCGAAGACTAGCGGGGGCCGAGTCTCCTACGAGCAGTACTTC. Translated: CASSLAKTSGGRVSYEQYF.

The genes are TRBV9 and TRBJ2-1, with 8 bases fitting TRBD2. V gave up 3 bases and J gave up 0 bases; unmatched junction bases: 8. CDR3 length: 17 residues. Looked up from germline, CDR1 is SGDLS and CDR2 is YYNGEE. CDR3 coding DNA: TGTGCCAGCAGCGCCTCTAGCGGGTTTAGCTCCTACAATGAGCAGTTCTTC. Translating gives CASSASSGFSSYNEQFF.

The chain employs TRBV14 and TRBJ1-6; D not resolved. Germline assignment: CDR1 SGHDN and CDR2 FVKESK. V lost 1 base, J lost 13 bases, and 11 bases lay in between. The CDR3 contains 13 residues. The CDR3 DNA reads TGTGCCAGCAGCCAAGCCGGAGGGTCCCCCCTCCACTTT. Residues: CASSQAGGSPLHF.

The CDR3 here is CASSSLRQAGEAFF. CDR3 bases: TGTGCCAGCAGCTCTCTCAGACAGGCTGGTGAAGCTTTCTTT. V usage is TRBV7-2 and J usage is TRBJ1-1; D possibly corresponds to TRBD1 (6 bases). Looked up from germline, CDR1 is SGHTA and CDR2 is FQGNSA. The CDR3 contains 14 residues. With 4 bases removed from V and 7 bases from J, the gap between germline ends came to 16 bases.